The subject of this entry is one T cell receptor (beta chain). Its antigen is undetermined. It differs at one base from a far larger clone, so likely a read error. This CDR3 is also generated by other DNA sequences in the sample. Generated by immunoSEQ multiplex PCR, the TCRdb table keeps only in-frame clones and is missing some. The table records 450,000 to 500,000 clones, 65% to 85% of them present only once. V gave up 5 bases and J gave up 0 bases, with 14 bases separating them. Germline-derived CDR1 and CDR2 are LNHDA and SQIVND (reference sequence). The CDR3 has 16 residues. The entry originates in a study of shared clonotypes between healthy human individuals. Study outcomes and limitations: Genetic and exposure-history diversity was limited by the small donor number.

Sequencing used PBMCs. The chain carries TRBV19 and TRBJ1-5; TRBD1 might be the D (6 bases). The sequence was collected from a woman aged 40 to 49 in good health. Some clones in this sample may be carry-over from other donors' samples. In DNA, the CDR3 is TGTGCCAGTAGTTTAAGACAACAGGGTAGCAATCAGCCCCAGCATTTT. It yields the protein CASSLRQQGSNQPQHF.